This TCR beta chain is from a study of T cell repertoires in cytomegalovirus infection. The length of the CDR3 is 15 residues. J lost 6 bases, V lost 1 base, and 5 bases had no gene match. CDR1 and CDR2 from the germline V gene are SEHNR and FQNEAQ (reference sequence). In its sample, this clonotype was seen many times. TCRdb called the reads again in MiXCR, with one record for every CDR3 protein. The sample yields 150,000 to 200,000 distinct CDR3 sequences, roughly 14% seen once. V usage is TRBV7-9 and J usage is TRBJ1-5, with 8 bases identical to TRBD1. The source material was PBMCs. The TCR sequence derives from a human donor in good health (CMV status not recorded). Some clones in this sample may be carry-over from other donors' samples. The CDR3 sequence: CASSLGTGRPQPQHF. CDR3 sequence (DNA): TGTGCCAGCAGCTTAGGGACAGGGAGGCCTCAGCCCCAGCATTTT.